This T cell receptor beta chain was captured in a study of cytomegalovirus exposure and HLA in healthy donors. From germline, CDR1 is LNHDA and CDR2 SQIVND (reference sequence). After removal of 3 bases from V and 5 bases from J, the junction contained 3 bases not matched to a gene. The CDR3 totals 14 residues. Researchers ran the PCR with 60 Vbeta and 13 Jbeta primers. Data came from immunoSEQ multiplex PCR; TCRdb stores just in-frame clones and leaves some out. Here the sample spans 50,000 to 70,000 clones, about 80% being singletons. Material: PBMCs. This TCR was recovered from a woman aged 40-49 years in good health and CMV-seronegative. The V call is TRBV19, the J call TRBJ2-2, with TRBD1 identical over 7 bases. In nucleotides, the CDR3 is TGTGCCAGTAGTATCACAGGGGCGACCGGGGAGCTGTTTTTT. It encodes CASSITGATGELFF.